The 29 T cell receptor beta chains presented below share a single source sample, sequenced in a study of T-cell memory formation after mild COVID-19. TCRdb reanalysed the 5' RACE reads using MiXCR and keeps one entry per CDR3 protein. This table holds 350,000 to 500,000 distinct CDR3 sequences, 18% found once. Sequences were obtained from PBMCs or a T cell subset sorted from them (not recorded which). All receptors derive from a young man who had mild COVID-19 (a few samples of this study predate the infection). Cell type and time point are not known.

The chain couples TRBV28 to TRBJ2-7; TRBD2 matches at 8 bases. Germline V gene sequence: CDR1 MDHEN, CDR2 SYDVKM. The V gene end was trimmed by 6 bases and the J gene end by 0 bases; junction bases not matched to a gene: 7. This CDR3 region has 15 residues. Here the CDR3 DNA reads TGTGCCAGCAGCCCGGGGGGGGTTGCCTCCTACGAGCAGTACGTC. Translating it yields CASSPGGVASYEQYV.

This clonotype was detected a few times. The chain uses TRBV6-6 and TRBJ1-4; D remains ambiguous. The CDR3 extends over 15 amino acids. Germline CDR1 MNHNY, CDR2 SVGAGI (reference sequence). Deletions cut 8 bases from V and 7 bases from J, with 20 bases between. The chain's CDR3 is CASLDGSVITEKLFF. The CDR3 DNA reads TGTGCCAGCCTCGACGGTAGCGTGATAACTGAAAAACTGTTTTTT.

The chain links TRBV20-1 to TRBJ2-3; 7 bases align to TRBD1. Per the germline V gene, CDR1 is DFQATT and CDR2 is SNEGSKA (reference sequence). CDR3 length: 14 residues. The ends lost 6 bases at V and 1 base at J; junction bases unmatched: 7. CDR3 loop: CSAPPGQGTDTQYF. For the CDR3, the DNA is TGCAGTGCGCCACCAGGACAGGGCACAGATACGCAGTATTTT.

The genes are TRBV4-3 and TRBJ2-4, with D tentatively TRBD1 (5 bases). The CDR3 has 15 residues. Germline V gene sequence: CDR1 LGHNA, CDR2 YSLEER. Trimming removed 1 base from V and 11 bases from J, with 18 bases in between. The CDR3 here is CASSQGTSERTFQYF. The CDR3, as DNA: TGCGCCAGCAGCCAAGGGACATCGGAAAGGACATTTCAGTACTTC.

This clonotype was counted between two and nine times. The CDR3 sequence is CASSFRDRSELEQFF. CDR3 in DNA: TGTGCCAGCAGCTTCCGGGACCGCTCCGAACTTGAGCAGTTCTTC. V gene TRBV12-1 combines with J gene TRBJ2-1; TRBD1, as called in the table, went unchecked against the DNA. TRBV12-1 is labeled a pseudogene. The CDR3 is 15 amino acids.

The J gene is TRBJ1-4, the V gene TRBV5-1; 7 positions match TRBD1. The CDR3 spans 14 residues. Per germline, CDR1 SGHRS and CDR2 YFSETQ. Trimming removed 4 bases from V and 4 bases from J; junction bases left unmatched: 4. The chain's CDR3 is CASSTGQINEKLFF. CDR3 in DNA: TGCGCCAGCAGCACGGGACAGATTAATGAAAAACTGTTTTTT.

This clonotype was counted between two and nine times. CDR3 bases: TGCAGTGCTAGAGCGGGACTAGCGGGGGGCTACACAGATACGCAGTATTTT. Protein product: CSARAGLAGGYTDTQYF. This rearrangement joins TRBV20-1 to TRBJ2-3; 15 bases agree with TRBD2. CDR1 is DFQATT, CDR2 SNEGSKA, per germline (reference sequence). The CDR3 is made up of 17 amino acids. Losses at the gene ends were 1 base for V and 2 bases for J; bases not matched to a gene: 4.

This clonotype was seen more than once but under ten times. The J gene is TRBJ2-5, the V gene TRBV6-2 or TRBV6-3; 8 bases align to TRBD1. V shed 5 bases and J 4 bases; nucleotides not matched to a gene: 3. The CDR3 has 13 residues. Per germline, CDR1 MNHEY and CDR2 SVGEGT. The CDR3 region has the DNA TGTGCCAGCAGTGGACAGGGTTCAGAGACCCAGTACTTC. It encodes CASSGQGSETQYF.

The J gene is TRBJ1-2, the V gene TRBV7-9; no clear D. The CDR3 totals 15 residues. Between the trimmed V and J ends, which lost 6 bases and 2 bases, there was a span of 16 bases. The germline V gene encodes CDR1 SEHNR and CDR2 FQNEAQ (reference sequence). The CDR3: CASSYTAGKNYGYTF. CDR3 in DNA: TGTGCCAGCAGTTACACTGCAGGAAAAAACTATGGCTACACCTTC.

J is TRBJ2-5 and V is TRBV5-1; possibly TRBD2 for D (5 bases). Trimming removed 3 bases from V and 0 bases from J, with 12 bases in between. CDR1 is SGHRS and CDR2 is YFSETQ in the germline V gene. CDR3 length: 15 residues. CDR3 bases: TGCGCCAGCAGCTATCAGACTAACAACCAAGAGACCCAGTACTTC. This codes for CASSYQTNNQETQYF.

V is TRBV6-6 and J is TRBJ2-5; perhaps TRBD1 as D (7 bases). Per germline, CDR1 MNHNY and CDR2 SVGAGI (reference sequence). V dropped 10 bases and J dropped 5 bases, with 23 bases sitting between them. The length of the CDR3 is 15 residues. The CDR3 loop is CANRQGPGEWETQYF. CDR3 nucleotide sequence: TGTGCCAACAGACAGGGTCCGGGGGAGTGGGAGACCCAGTACTTC.

Many counts were recorded for this clonotype. This chain uses TRBV3-1 with TRBJ2-5; TRBD1 aligns across 12 bases. This CDR3 region has 15 residues. Trimming took 4 bases from V and 5 from J; bases not matched to a gene: 5. Germline CDR1 is LGHDT and CDR2 is YNNKEL (reference sequence). The CDR3 loop reads CASSLGQGARETQYF. Here the CDR3 DNA reads TGTGCCAGCAGCCTGGGACAGGGGGCGCGGGAGACCCAGTACTTC.

This clonotype was counted at least ten times. This chain links TRBV9 with TRBJ2-4, with D hard to call. Germline assignment: CDR1 SGDLS and CDR2 YYNGEE. The CDR3 spans 13 residues. Trimming took 5 bases from V and 5 from J, leaving 11 bases between them. The CDR3 here is CASSDTSQNIQYF. The CDR3 bases are TGTGCCAGCAGTGACACCAGCCAAAACATTCAGTACTTC.

In its sample, this clonotype was seen a few times. This chain connects TRBV5-1 to TRBJ2-5; D could derive from TRBD1 or TRBD2 (5 bases each). The CDR3 is 14 residues long. V was trimmed by 3 bases and J by 4 bases, leaving 13 bases between them. Germline V gene sequence: CDR1 SGHRS, CDR2 YFSETQ. The CDR3 region is CASSSGTARETQYF. The DNA of the CDR3 is TGCGCCAGCAGCTCTGGGACCGCGAGAGAGACCCAGTACTTC.

The CDR3 loop is CASSDSRQDISYNSPLHF. CDR3 DNA sequence: TGTGCCAGCAGTGACTCCCGACAGGATATCTCCTATAATTCACCCCTCCACTTT. The gene calls are TRBV6-4 and TRBJ1-6; D possibly corresponds to TRBD1 (6 bases). The CDR3 is 18 residues long. The V end lost 0 bases, the J end lost 0 bases, and 12 bases lay between the germline ends. Germline V gene sequence: CDR1 MRHNA, CDR2 SNTAGT.

This clonotype was observed many times. The chain combines TRBV7-8 with TRBJ2-3, with 11 nucleotides matching TRBD1. Germline V gives CDR1 SGHVS, CDR2 FQNEAQ. Germline trimming cut 5 bases from V and 4 bases from J; bases unmatched to any gene: 5. The CDR3 is made up of 15 amino acids. CDR3 sequence: CASSPQGQGADTQYF. The CDR3 region has the DNA TGTGCCAGCAGCCCGCAGGGACAGGGGGCAGATACGCAGTATTTT.

This clonotype appeared many times. The chain combines TRBV20-1 with TRBJ1-1, with 12 nucleotides matching TRBD1. The V gene's germline CDR1 is DFQATT and CDR2 SNEGSKA (reference sequence). J gave up 7 bases and V 6 bases, and 12 bases lay outside the gene matches. The CDR3 has 15 residues. This CDR3 is CSAQPGQGAFGEAFF. CDR3 in DNA: TGCAGTGCACAACCGGGACAGGGGGCTTTCGGTGAAGCTTTCTTT.

This chain uses TRBV11-3 with TRBJ2-1; 12 bases line up with TRBD1. The V and J ends lost 1 base and 0 bases, in that order; junction bases with no gene match: 7. This CDR3 comprises 19 residues. From germline, CDR1 is SGHNT and CDR2 YENEEA. In DNA, the CDR3 is TGTGCCAGCAGCTTAGGTACCGGGACAGGGGGCAGCTCCTACAATGAGCAGTTCTTC. The encoded protein is CASSLGTGTGGSSYNEQFF.

This clonotype was observed a handful of times. The rearrangement links TRBV5-1 to TRBJ1-2, with D possibly matching TRBD1 (5 bases). The V gene lost 7 bases and the J gene lost 8 bases, with 18 bases spanning the gap. Germline V CDR1 and CDR2: SGHRS, YFSETQ. The CDR3 is 13 amino acids. The CDR3 coding sequence is TGCGCCAGCCGGGGGACGGTGACCGTAGGCTACACCTTC. It translates to CASRGTVTVGYTF.

This clonotype was detected ten times or more. The chain joins TRBV15 to TRBJ2-1; 9 bases line up with TRBD2. The CDR3 runs 15 residues. CDR1 is LNHNV, CDR2 YYDKDF, per germline (reference sequence). V lost 5 bases and J lost 4; bases outside the gene matches: 6. CDR3: CATSLGLADYNEQFF. The CDR3 DNA sequence: TGTGCCACCAGCCTGGGACTAGCAGATTACAATGAGCAGTTCTTC.

This rearrangement joins TRBV18 to TRBJ1-4, with D hard to call. The germline V gene encodes CDR1 KGHSH and CDR2 LQKENI. V shed 8 bases and J shed 7 bases, with 8 bases lying between them. The CDR3 is 11 amino acids. This chain's CDR3 is CASRKAEKLFF. The DNA for the CDR3 is TGTGCCAGCCGGAAAGCTGAAAAACTGTTTTTT.

This clonotype was counted at least ten times. J is TRBJ1-1 and V is TRBV12-3 or TRBV12-4; D call uncertain. Trimming shortened V by 2 bases and J by 1 base, and 8 bases separated the two germline ends. The CDR3 contains 14 residues. CDR3 nucleotides: TGTGCCAGCAGTTTAAACCTAGAGAACACTGAAGCTTTCTTT. Encoded protein: CASSLNLENTEAFF.

The chain couples TRBV20-1 to TRBJ2-5; 11 bases are shared with TRBD2. Unmatched junction bases numbered 15, after V lost 3 bases and J lost 6 bases. CDR3 length equals 17 residues. Germline V gene data show CDR1 as DFQATT and CDR2 as SNEGSKA (reference sequence). CDR3 DNA: TGCAGTGCTAGTTCTCTCGGGCTAGCGGGAGGATCGAAGACCCAGTACTTC. This encodes CSASSLGLAGGSKTQYF.

Comment on this clonotype: A junction end diverges from the germline sequence, so it may reflect a read error. CDR3 in amino acids: CASSLDGTAGELFF. The DNA of the CDR3 is TGTGCCAGCAGCCTAGACGGGACAGCCGGGGAGCTGTTTTTT. This chain joins TRBV11-3 and TRBJ2-2, with TRBD1 matching over 7 bases. The CDR3 has 14 amino acids. The germline CDR1 and CDR2 sequences are SGHNT and YENEEA. The entire variable domain, with the rest obtained from reference TRBV11-3 and TRBJ2-2, is as follows: EAGVVQSPRYKIIEKKQPVAFWCNPISGHNTLYWYLQNLGQGPELLIRYENEEAVDDSQLPKDRFSAERLKGVDSTLKIQPAELGDSAVYLCASSLDGTAGELFFGEGSRLTVL.

The sample holds a few counts of this clonotype. The CDR3 reads CASSFLGRGGLSDTQYF. For the CDR3, the DNA is TGTGCCAGCAGTTTCCTAGGAAGGGGGGGGCTATCAGATACGCAGTATTTT. The chain has TRBV6-5 and TRBJ2-3; D is possibly TRBD2 (7 bases). The CDR3 extends over 17 amino acids. Trimming pared 4 bases from V and 4 bases from J, leaving 21 bases between. The germline V gene encodes CDR1 MNHEY and CDR2 SVGAGI.

For the CDR3, the DNA is TGCAGCGGCCGCCGTGGGGGGCAGGACGGGGAGCTGTTTTTT. As protein: CSGRRGGQDGELFF. The chain combines TRBV29-1 with TRBJ2-2; TRBD1 or TRBD2 may be the D gene (6 bases each). With 7 bases removed from V and 7 bases from J, the gap between germline ends came to 19 bases. Germline CDR1 and CDR2: SQVTM and ANQGSEA. The CDR3 totals 14 residues.

The rearrangement joins TRBV28 to TRBJ1-1; D unclear. The germline V and J ends were trimmed by 2 bases and 7 bases, with 11 bases remaining between them. CDR1 and CDR2 (germline): MDHEN, SYDVKM. The CDR3 is 13 residues long. CDR3 residues: CASSLPPRLEAFF. DNA for the CDR3: TGTGCCAGCAGTTTACCCCCTAGACTTGAAGCTTTCTTT. Full variable domain (outside the CDR3, taken from reference TRBV28 and TRBJ1-1): DVKVTQSSRYLVKRTGEKVFLECVQDMDHENMFWYRQDPGLGLRLIYFSYDVKMKEKGDIPEGYSVSREKKERFSLILESASTNQTSMYLCASSLPPRLEAFFGQGTRLTVV.

The genes are TRBV7-2 and TRBJ2-7; unclear D gene. The CDR3 is made up of 13 amino acids. The V end lost 2 bases, the J end lost 5 bases, and 10 bases lay between the germline ends. Germline V CDR1 and CDR2: SGHTA, FQGNSA. CDR3 nucleotide sequence: TGTGCCAGCAGCTTAAATCGTGACGACGAGCAGTACTTC. Amino acid sequence: CASSLNRDDEQYF.

The chain recombines TRBV6-5 with TRBJ1-5; D is possibly TRBD1 (5 bases). Looked up from germline, CDR1 is MNHEY and CDR2 is SVGAGI. Trimming pared 0 bases from V and 6 bases from J, leaving 12 bases between. The CDR3 consists of 15 residues. CDR3 sequence: CASSYSGGVGQPQHF. The CDR3 region has the DNA TGTGCCAGCAGTTACTCGGGGGGTGTGGGTCAGCCCCAGCATTTT.